One T cell receptor beta chain is described in this entry. The entry originates in a study of shared clonotypes between healthy human individuals. Germline CDR1 reads SQVTM; CDR2 reads ANQGSEA. Trimming stripped 5 bases from V and 6 bases from J, with 18 bases between. CDR3 size: 14 residues. Profiled with immunoSEQ multiplex PCR; TCRdb holds only in-frame clones, not every one. Of about 2.4 million clones listed, 80% to 95% were seen once; the top ten hold roughly 0.36%. Sequencing used naive CD4+ T cells from PBMCs. Subset in this sample: CD45RA+ positively selected. The TCR was taken from a man aged 18 to 30 in good health. Some clones in this sample may be carry-over from other donors' samples. The V gene is TRBV29-1, the J gene TRBJ2-3; D is ambiguous. Here the CDR3 DNA reads TGCAGCGTTCAGGACGAATACGTTTGGGATACGCAGTATTTT. Protein: CSVQDEYVWDTQYF.